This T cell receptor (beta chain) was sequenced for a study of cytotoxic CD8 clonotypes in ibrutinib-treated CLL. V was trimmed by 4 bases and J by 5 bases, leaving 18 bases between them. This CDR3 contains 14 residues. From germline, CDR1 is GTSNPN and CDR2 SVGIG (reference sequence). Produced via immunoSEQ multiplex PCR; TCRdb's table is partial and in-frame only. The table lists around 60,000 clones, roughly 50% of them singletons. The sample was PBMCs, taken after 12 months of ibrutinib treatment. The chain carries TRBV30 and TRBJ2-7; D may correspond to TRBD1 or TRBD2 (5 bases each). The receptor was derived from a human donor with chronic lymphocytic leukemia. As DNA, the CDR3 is TGTGCCTGGAAAAAGGGACCGAGCTCTCACGAGCAGTACTTC. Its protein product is CAWKKGPSSHEQYF.